This T cell receptor (beta chain) originates from a study of blood T cell repertoires in COVID-19. As for the study in general: Acute and convalescent COVID-19 samples came from the United States, Italy and Spain. Nucleic acid was either cDNA or gDNA, and it came from T cells, B-cell-depleted T cells, or PBMCs.

The CDR3 runs 18 residues. V shed 0 bases, J shed 0 bases, and the junction held 4 bases outside the gene matches. Germline values: CDR1 SEHNR, CDR2 FQNEAQ (reference sequence). Authors' methods: From reference gene primer amplification, estimates of nucleated cell counts were derived. The data were produced by immunoSEQ multiplex PCR, yet TCRdb's version contains in-frame clones alone and is incomplete. For V, J and clone size, that table is used; D and trimming come from the DNA. This repertoire shows 140,000 or so clones, 60% to 85% found once; its top ten account for just under 2%. The clonotype originates from a woman aged 55-75 years with acute or convalescent COVID-19. The chain joins TRBV7-9 to TRBJ2-7; the match to TRBD2 covers 14 bases. Sequencing was performed on peripheral blood. CDR3 residues: CASSLAGTSGSISYEQYF. The CDR3 nucleotides read TGTGCCAGCAGCTTAGCTGGGACTAGCGGGAGCATCTCCTACGAGCAGTACTTC.